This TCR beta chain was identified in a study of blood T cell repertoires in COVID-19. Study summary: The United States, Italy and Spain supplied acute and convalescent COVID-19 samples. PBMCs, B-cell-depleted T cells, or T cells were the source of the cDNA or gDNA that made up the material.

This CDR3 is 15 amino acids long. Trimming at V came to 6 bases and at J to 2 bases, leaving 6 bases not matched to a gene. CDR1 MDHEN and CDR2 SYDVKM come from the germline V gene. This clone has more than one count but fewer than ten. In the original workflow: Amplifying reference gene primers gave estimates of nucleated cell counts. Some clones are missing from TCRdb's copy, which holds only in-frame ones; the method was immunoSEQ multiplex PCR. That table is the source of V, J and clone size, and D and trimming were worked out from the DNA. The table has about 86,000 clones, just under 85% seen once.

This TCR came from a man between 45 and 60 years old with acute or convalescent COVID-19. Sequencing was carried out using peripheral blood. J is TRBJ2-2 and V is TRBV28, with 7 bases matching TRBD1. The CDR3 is CASRLTGLNTGELFF. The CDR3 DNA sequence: TGTGCCAGCAGACTGACAGGGCTAAACACCGGGGAGCTGTTTTTT.